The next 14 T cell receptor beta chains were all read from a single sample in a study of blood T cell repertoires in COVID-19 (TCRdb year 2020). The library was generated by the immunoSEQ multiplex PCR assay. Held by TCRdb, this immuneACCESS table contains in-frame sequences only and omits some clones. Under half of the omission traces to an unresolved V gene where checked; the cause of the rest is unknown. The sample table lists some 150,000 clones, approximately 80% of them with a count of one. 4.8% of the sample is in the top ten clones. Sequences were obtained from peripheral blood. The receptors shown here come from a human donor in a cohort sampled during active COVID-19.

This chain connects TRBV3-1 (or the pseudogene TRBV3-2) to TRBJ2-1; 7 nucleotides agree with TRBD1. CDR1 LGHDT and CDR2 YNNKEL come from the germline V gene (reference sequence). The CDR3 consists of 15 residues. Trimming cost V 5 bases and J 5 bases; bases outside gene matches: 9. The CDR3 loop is CASSYEYRGHNEQFF. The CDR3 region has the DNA TGTGCCAGCAGCTACGAGTACAGGGGCCACAATGAGCAGTTCTTC.

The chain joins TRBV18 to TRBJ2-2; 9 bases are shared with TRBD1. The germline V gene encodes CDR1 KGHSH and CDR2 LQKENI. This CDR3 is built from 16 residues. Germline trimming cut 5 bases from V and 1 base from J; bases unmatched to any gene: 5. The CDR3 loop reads CASSFQGQGNTGELFF. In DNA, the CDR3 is TGTGCCAGCTCATTTCAGGGACAGGGGAACACCGGGGAGCTGTTTTTT.

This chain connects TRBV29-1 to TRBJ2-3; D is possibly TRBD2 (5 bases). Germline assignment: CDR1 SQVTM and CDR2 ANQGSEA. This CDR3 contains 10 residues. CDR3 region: CTAGADTQYF. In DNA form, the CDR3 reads TGCACCGCCGGGGCAGATACGCAGTATTTT.

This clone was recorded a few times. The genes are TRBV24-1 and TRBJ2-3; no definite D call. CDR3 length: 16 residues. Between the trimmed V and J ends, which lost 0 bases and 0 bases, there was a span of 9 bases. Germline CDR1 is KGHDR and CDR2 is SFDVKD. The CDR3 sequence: CATSDLRFGSTDTQYF. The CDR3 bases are TGTGCCACCAGTGATTTGCGCTTTGGCAGCACAGATACGCAGTATTTT.

CDR3 sequence: CASSSTLAEGETQYF. The CDR3 nucleotides are TGTGCCAGCAGCAGTACCCTAGCGGAGGGAGAGACCCAGTACTTC. The chain combines TRBV9 with TRBJ2-5, with 7 bases matching TRBD2. This CDR3 has 15 residues. The germline V gene has CDR1 SGDLS and CDR2 YYNGEE. Losses at the gene ends were 4 bases for V and 4 bases for J; bases not matched to a gene: 10.

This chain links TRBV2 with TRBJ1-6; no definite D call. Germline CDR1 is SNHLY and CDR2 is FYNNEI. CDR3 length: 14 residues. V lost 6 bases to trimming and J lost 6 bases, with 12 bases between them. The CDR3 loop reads CASSGITSNSPLHF. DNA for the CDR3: TGTGCCAGCAGCGGGATTACCAGTAATTCACCCCTCCACTTT.

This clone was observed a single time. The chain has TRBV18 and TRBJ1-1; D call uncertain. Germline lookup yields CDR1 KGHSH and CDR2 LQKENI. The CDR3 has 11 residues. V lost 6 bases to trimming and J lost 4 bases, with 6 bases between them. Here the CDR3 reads CASSPSTEAFF. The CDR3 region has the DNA TGTGCCAGCTCCCCCAGCACTGAAGCTTTCTTT.

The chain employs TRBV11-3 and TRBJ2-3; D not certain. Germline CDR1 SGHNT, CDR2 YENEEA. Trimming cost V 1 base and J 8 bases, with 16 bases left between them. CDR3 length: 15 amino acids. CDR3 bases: TGTGCCAGCAGCTTAGGGGCAGATAGAATCGGTACGCAGTATTTT. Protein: CASSLGADRIGTQYF. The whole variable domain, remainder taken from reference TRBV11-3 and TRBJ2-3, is EAGVVQSPRYKIIEKKQPVAFWCNPISGHNTLYWYLQNLGQGPELLIRYENEEAVDDSQLPKDRFSAERLKGVDSTLKIQPAELGDSAVYLCASSLGADRIGTQYFGPGTRLTVL.

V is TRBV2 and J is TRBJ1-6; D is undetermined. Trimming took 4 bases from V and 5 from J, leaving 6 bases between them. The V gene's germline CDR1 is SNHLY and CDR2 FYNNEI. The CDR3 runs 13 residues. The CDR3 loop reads CASSVEDNSPLHF. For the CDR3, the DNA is TGTGCCAGCAGTGTGGAGGATAATTCACCCCTCCACTTT.

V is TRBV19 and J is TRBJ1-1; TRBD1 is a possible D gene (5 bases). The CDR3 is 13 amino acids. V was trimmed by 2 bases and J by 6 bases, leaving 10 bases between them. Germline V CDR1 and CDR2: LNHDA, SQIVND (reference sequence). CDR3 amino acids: CASSIMGGAEAFF. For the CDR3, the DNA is TGTGCCAGTAGTATAATGGGGGGGGCTGAAGCTTTCTTT.

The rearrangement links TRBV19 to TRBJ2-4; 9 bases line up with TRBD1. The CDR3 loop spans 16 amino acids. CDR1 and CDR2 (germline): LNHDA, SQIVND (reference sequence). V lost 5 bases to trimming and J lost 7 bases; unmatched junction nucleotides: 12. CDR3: CASSEGQGWTRNIQYF. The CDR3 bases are TGTGCCAGTAGTGAGGGACAGGGTTGGACTAGGAACATTCAGTACTTC.

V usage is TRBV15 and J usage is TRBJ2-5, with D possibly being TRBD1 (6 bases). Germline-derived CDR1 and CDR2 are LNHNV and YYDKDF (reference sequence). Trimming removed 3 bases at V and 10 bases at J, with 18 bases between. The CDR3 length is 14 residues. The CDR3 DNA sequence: TGTGCCACCAGCAGGGACAGTAGCCAAGAGGGCCAGTACTTC. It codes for CATSRDSSQEGQYF.

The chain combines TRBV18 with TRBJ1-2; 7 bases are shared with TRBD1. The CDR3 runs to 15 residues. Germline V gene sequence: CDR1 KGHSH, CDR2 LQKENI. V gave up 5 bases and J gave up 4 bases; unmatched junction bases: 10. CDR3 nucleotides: TGTGCCAGCTCAGATGGGACAGTTGTAGCCTATGGCTACACCTTC. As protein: CASSDGTVVAYGYTF.

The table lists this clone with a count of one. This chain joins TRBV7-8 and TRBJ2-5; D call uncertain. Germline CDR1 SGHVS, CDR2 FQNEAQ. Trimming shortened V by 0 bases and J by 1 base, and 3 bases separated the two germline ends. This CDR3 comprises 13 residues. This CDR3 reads CASSLASQETQYF. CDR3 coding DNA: TGTGCCAGCAGCTTAGCTAGCCAAGAGACCCAGTACTTC.